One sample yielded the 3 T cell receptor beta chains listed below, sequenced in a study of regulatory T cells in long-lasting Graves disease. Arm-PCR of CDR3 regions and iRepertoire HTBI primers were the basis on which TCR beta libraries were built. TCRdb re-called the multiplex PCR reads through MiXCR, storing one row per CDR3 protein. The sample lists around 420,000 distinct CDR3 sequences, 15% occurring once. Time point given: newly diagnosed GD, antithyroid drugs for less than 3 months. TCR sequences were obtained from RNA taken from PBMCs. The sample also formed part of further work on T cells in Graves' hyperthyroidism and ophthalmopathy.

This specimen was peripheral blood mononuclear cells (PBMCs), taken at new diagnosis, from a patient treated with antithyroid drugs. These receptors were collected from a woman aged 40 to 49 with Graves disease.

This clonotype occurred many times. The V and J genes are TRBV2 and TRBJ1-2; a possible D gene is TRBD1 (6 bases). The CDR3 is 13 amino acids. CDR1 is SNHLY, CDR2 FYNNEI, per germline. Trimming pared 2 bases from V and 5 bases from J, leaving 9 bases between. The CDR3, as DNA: TGTGCCAGCAGTGAACAGCAGGGGTATGGCTACACCTTC. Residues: CASSEQQGYGYTF.

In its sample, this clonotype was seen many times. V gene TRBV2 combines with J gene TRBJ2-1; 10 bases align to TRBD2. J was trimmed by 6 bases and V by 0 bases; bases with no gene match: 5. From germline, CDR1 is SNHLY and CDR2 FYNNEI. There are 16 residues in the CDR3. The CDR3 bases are TGTGCCAGCAGTGAAGCGGGGCTAGCGGGAGCCAATGAGCAGTTCTTC. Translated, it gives CASSEAGLAGANEQFF.

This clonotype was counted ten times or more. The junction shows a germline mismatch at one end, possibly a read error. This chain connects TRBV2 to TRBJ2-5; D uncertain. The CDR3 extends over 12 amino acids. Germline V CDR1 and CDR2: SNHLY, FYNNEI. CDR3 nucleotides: TGTGCCAGCAGTGGTGACCATGAGACCCAGTACTTC. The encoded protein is CASSGDHETQYF.